This T cell receptor beta chain was sequenced in a study of human thymus T cells. Study observations and caveats: An apparent bias in V and J gene usage was seen in thymic and blood repertoires.

Healthy Finnish infants undergoing corrective surgery for congenital heart defects provided the donor material. Half of the eight donors gave about 0.45-1 mL blood during surgery. All available leukocytes, rather than a set cell count, yielded the blood DNA. This CDR3 has 15 amino acids. CDR1 is MGHDK and CDR2 is SYGVNS in the germline V gene. V lost 4 bases and J 9 bases, leaving 16 bases between the germline ends. Worth noting for this clone: The target antigen is unknown.

Sequencing used immunoSEQ multiplex PCR; TCRdb keeps in-frame clones, though not all of them. The repertoire holds over 35,000 clones, with 94% as singletons. The gene calls are TRBV25-1 and TRBJ1-6; D is perhaps TRBD1 (6 bases). This sequence was found in a boy younger than two with a congenital heart defect but otherwise immunologically healthy. The sample comprised blood. DNA of the CDR3: TGTGCCAGCAGTGGACTTACAGGGTTGAGTTCACCCCTCCACTTT. Protein product: CASSGLTGLSSPLHF.